This T cell receptor beta chain came from a study of T cells in Graves' hyperthyroidism and ophthalmopathy. Graves' hyperthyroidism showing no ophthalmopathy progression within 18 months was considered stable. Uncontrolled infection, other autoimmune disease, pregnancy or lactation barred patients from enrollment. The PBMCs studied were ones that came from 10 ml fresh peripheral blood. Amplification targeted TCR beta CDR3 regions from RNA transcripts. TCR CDR3 underwent first-round RT-PCR with the HTBI primer set. Using its own MiXCR run on the multiplex PCR reads, TCRdb lists one record per CDR3 protein. In the table there are around 600,000 distinct CDR3 sequences, around 16% of which are singletons. The CDR3 length is 21 residues. Germline CDR1 is DFQATT and CDR2 is SNEGSKA (reference sequence). V was clipped by 3 bases and J by 3 bases; unmatched bases: 23.

The sequence was obtained from a woman under 40 with Graves' hyperthyroidism. Sequenced: blood. The chain combines TRBV20-1 with TRBJ2-1, with 10 bases lining up with TRBD2. CDR3 loop: CSASSDRTSGTNKHNYNEQFF. CDR3 DNA: TGCAGTGCTAGTAGTGATAGGACTAGCGGCACCAATAAACACAACTACAATGAGCAGTTCTTC.